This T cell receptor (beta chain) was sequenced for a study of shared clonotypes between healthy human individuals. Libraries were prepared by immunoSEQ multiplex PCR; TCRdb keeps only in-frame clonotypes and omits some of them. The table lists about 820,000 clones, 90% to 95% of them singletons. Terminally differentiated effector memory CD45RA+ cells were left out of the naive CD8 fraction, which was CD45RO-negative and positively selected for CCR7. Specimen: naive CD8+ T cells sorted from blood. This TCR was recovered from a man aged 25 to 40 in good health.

The CDR3 DNA reads TGTGCCAGCAGCGAAACTAGCGGGGTTTACAATGAGCAGTTCTTC. As protein: CASSETSGVYNEQFF. The gene calls are TRBV11-2 and TRBJ2-1, with 10 bases aligning to TRBD2. V shed 5 bases, J shed 4 bases, and the junction held 5 bases outside the gene matches. In germline, CDR1 is SGHAT, CDR2 FQNNGV. This CDR3 region has 15 residues.